The 22 T cell receptor beta chains given below trace back to one sample, sequenced in a study of shared clonotypes between healthy human individuals. Positively selected for CCR7, the CD45RO-negative cells used as naive CD8 cells excluded terminally differentiated effector memory CD45RA+ cells. The assay was immunoSEQ multiplex PCR, and TCRdb's table has in-frame clones only and misses some. Of about 2,100,000 clones listed, 85% to 95% are singletons. Sequencing was performed on naive CD8+ T cells from PBMCs. All receptors come from a young man in good health. Some clones in this sample may be carry-over from other donors' samples.

The chain combines TRBV9 with TRBJ2-7; possibly TRBD1 or TRBD2 for D (5 bases each). This CDR3 is built from 14 residues. The germline V and J ends were trimmed by 0 bases and 2 bases, with 9 bases remaining between them. Germline values: CDR1 SGDLS, CDR2 YYNGEE. The CDR3 nucleotides are TGTGCCAGCAGCGTAGCCAGGGACGCCTACGAGCAGTACTTC. Translated, it gives CASSVARDAYEQYF.

This rearrangement joins TRBV6-5 to TRBJ2-7, with 9 positions matching TRBD1. This CDR3 has 14 amino acids. Germline CDR1 MNHEY, CDR2 SVGAGI. V shed 0 bases and J 6 bases; nucleotides not matched to a gene: 3. The CDR3 loop reads CASSYSNRGREQYF. The CDR3 DNA sequence: TGTGCCAGCAGTTACTCGAACAGGGGGCGCGAGCAGTACTTC.

A word on this clone: Other DNA sequences from this sample encode an identical CDR3 as well. The chain combines TRBV9 with TRBJ2-7, with D hard to call. V lost 0 bases and J 2 bases, leaving 6 bases between the germline ends. There are 13 residues in the CDR3. Per germline, CDR1 SGDLS and CDR2 YYNGEE. CDR3 sequence reads: CASSVGGTYEQYF. In DNA, the CDR3 is TGTGCCAGCAGCGTAGGCGGTACCTACGAGCAGTACTTC.

The chain recombines TRBV5-6 with TRBJ2-2, with 9 bases aligning to TRBD2. The CDR3 consists of 17 residues. After removal of 1 base from V and 1 base from J, the junction contained 5 bases not matched to a gene. The germline CDR1 and CDR2 sequences are SGHDT and YYEEEE. CDR3 nucleotides: TGTGCCAGCAGCTTGCGGCTAGCGGGATTGAACACCGGGGAGCTGTTTTTT. Its translation: CASSLRLAGLNTGELFF.

CDR3 in DNA: TGTGCCAGCAGCCCCCCCCAGGGTAGGCGCACCGGGGAGCTGTTTTTT. This codes for CASSPPQGRRTGELFF. This chain joins TRBV7-9 and TRBJ2-2; tentatively, D is TRBD1 (5 bases). Germline CDR1 and CDR2: SEHNR and FQNEAQ (reference sequence). The length of the CDR3 is 16 residues. V gave up 5 bases and J gave up 4 bases, with 17 bases separating them.

The rearrangement uses TRBV2 and TRBJ2-3; D not resolved. The CDR3 is made up of 13 amino acids. V was cut by 0 bases and J by 6 bases, with 7 bases left in between. The germline gives CDR1 SNHLY, CDR2 FYNNEI. The CDR3: CASSEAGWDTQYF. The CDR3 DNA follows: TGTGCCAGCAGTGAAGCGGGATGGGATACGCAGTATTTT.

The chain joins TRBV19 to TRBJ2-7; 10 bases agree with TRBD2. This CDR3 region has 20 residues. The germline CDR1 and CDR2 sequences are LNHDA and SQIVND (reference sequence). The J segment lost 4 bases and the V segment lost 5 bases, leaving 23 bases of the junction unmatched. Written as DNA, the CDR3 is TGTGCCAGTAGTCGGGGAACGGGCCCCCTGACGGAGCGGGAGGGTTACGAGCAGTACTTC. It yields the protein CASSRGTGPLTEREGYEQYF. The full variable domain, in which reference TRBV19 and TRBJ2-7 provide the parts outside the CDR3, is DGGITQSPKYLFRKEGQNVTLSCEQNLNHDAMYWYRQDPGQGLRLIYYSQIVNDFQKGDIAEGYSVSREKKESFPLTVTSAQKNPTAFYLCASSRGTGPLTEREGYEQYFGPGTRLTVT.

V gene TRBV29-1 combines with J gene TRBJ1-5, with D perhaps TRBD1 (5 bases). The CDR3 has 20 residues. The V and J ends lost 3 bases and 0 bases respectively, with 27 bases between them. Germline loops: CDR1 SQVTM, CDR2 ANQGSEA. CDR3 residues: CSVDYFSGLAPPDSNQPQHF. The CDR3 DNA reads as TGCAGCGTTGATTACTTCTCGGGACTCGCGCCCCCCGATAGCAATCAGCCCCAGCATTTT. Supplemented by reference TRBV29-1 and TRBJ1-5, the full variable domain reads SAVISQKPSRDICQRGTSLTIQCQVDSQVTMMFWYRQQPGQSLTLIATANQGSEATYESGFVIDKFPISRPNLTFSTLTVSNMSPEDSSIYLCSVDYFSGLAPPDSNQPQHFGDGTRLSIL.

The V gene is TRBV5-4, the J gene TRBJ2-7, with 12 bases that match TRBD2. Germline trimming cut 2 bases from V and 3 bases from J; bases unmatched to any gene: 3. Per germline, CDR1 SGHNT and CDR2 YYREEE (reference sequence). This CDR3 region has 15 residues. The CDR3 loop reads CASSFWTSGNYEQYF. The CDR3 DNA reads as TGTGCCAGCAGCTTTTGGACTAGCGGGAACTACGAGCAGTACTTC. Combining the CDR3 with reference TRBV5-4 and TRBJ2-7 gives the whole variable domain ETGVTQSPTHLIKTRGQQVTLRCSSQSGHNTVSWYQQALGQGPQFIFQYYREEENGRGNFPPRFSGLQFPNYSSELNVNALELDDSALYLCASSFWTSGNYEQYFGPGTRLTVT.

The chain joins TRBV4-1 to TRBJ2-7, with 10 bases that match TRBD2. The CDR3 has 14 amino acids. The V and J ends lost 6 bases and 7 bases, in that order; junction bases with no gene match: 9. From germline, CDR1 is MGHRA and CDR2 YSYEKL. CDR3 DNA: TGCGCCAGCAGTGGAGCGGGGGGGCGAGGAGAGCAGTACTTC. This encodes CASSGAGGRGEQYF.

The rearrangement uses TRBV4-1 and TRBJ2-7, with D perhaps TRBD1 (6 bases). The CDR3 runs 14 residues. The V end was cut by 4 bases, the J end by 7 bases, with 17 bases between. Germline CDR1 is MGHRA and CDR2 is YSYEKL. Here the CDR3 DNA reads TGCGCCAGCAGCCGTCGGGACCGTACAGGGGAGCAGTACTTC. This encodes CASSRRDRTGEQYF.

The chain joins TRBV19 to TRBJ2-7; D might be TRBD1 (5 bases). V gave up 3 bases and J gave up 4 bases, with 10 bases separating them. The CDR3 is 13 amino acids. CDR1 is LNHDA and CDR2 is SQIVND in the germline V gene (reference sequence). This chain's CDR3 is CASSMKTDYEQYF. In DNA, the CDR3 is TGTGCCAGTAGTATGAAGACAGATTACGAGCAGTACTTC.

The chain has TRBV2 and TRBJ2-1; TRBD1 is a possible D gene (5 bases). Germline CDR1 and CDR2: SNHLY and FYNNEI. Trimming cost V 8 bases and J 6 bases, with 11 bases left between them. There are 12 residues in the CDR3. CDR3 DNA sequence: TGTGCCAGCGTAGACAGTCCCAATGAGCAGTTCTTC. Residues: CASVDSPNEQFF.

CDR3: CASSLGLAGVGDTQYF. The CDR3 DNA sequence: TGTGCCAGCAGCTTGGGTCTAGCGGGAGTCGGGGATACGCAGTATTTT. The V and J genes are TRBV5-6 and TRBJ2-3, with 10 bases fitting TRBD2. The CDR3 runs to 16 residues. Trimming at V came to 0 bases and at J to 6 bases, leaving 7 bases not matched to a gene. Per germline, CDR1 SGHDT and CDR2 YYEEEE. Based on the CDR3 plus reference TRBV5-6 and TRBJ2-3, the full variable domain is DAGVTQSPTHLIKTRGQQVTLRCSPKSGHDTVSWYQQALGQGPQFIFQYYEEEERQRGNFPDRFSGHQFPNYSSELNVNALLLGDSALYLCASSLGLAGVGDTQYFGPGTRLTVL.

V usage is TRBV11-2 and J usage is TRBJ1-2; 12 positions agree with TRBD1. Losses at the gene ends were 9 bases for V and 1 base for J; bases not matched to a gene: 12. The CDR3 runs 17 residues. Germline lookup yields CDR1 SGHAT and CDR2 FQNNGV. CDR3 region: CASLDRDRGPVNYGYTF. DNA of the CDR3: TGTGCCAGTCTAGACCGGGACAGGGGGCCCGTTAACTATGGCTACACCTTC.

This chain uses TRBV20-1 with TRBJ2-7; D uncertain. This CDR3 comprises 11 residues. Germline V lookup: CDR1 DFQATT, CDR2 SNEGSKA (reference sequence). Trimming took off 6 bases at V and 3 bases at J, with 9 bases between the two ends. This CDR3 is CSANLRYEQYF. CDR3 DNA: TGCAGTGCCAACTTGCGCTACGAGCAGTACTTC.

The rearrangement links TRBV9 to TRBJ1-4, with no clear D. The CDR3 runs 15 residues. Germline-derived CDR1 and CDR2 are SGDLS and YYNGEE. V lost 0 bases and J 4 bases, leaving 10 bases between the germline ends. This CDR3 is CASSVGGVRNEKLFF. DNA for the CDR3: TGTGCCAGCAGCGTAGGGGGAGTTCGTAATGAAAAACTGTTTTTT.

A note on this clone: The sample has other DNA sequences that encode this CDR3 too. The chain is built from TRBV7-8 and TRBJ2-7; no definite D call. V gave up 6 bases and J gave up 3 bases, with 9 bases separating them. The CDR3 contains 12 residues. CDR1 is SGHVS and CDR2 is FQNEAQ in the germline V gene. CDR3 coding DNA: TGTGCCAGCAGTCTGACGGTCTACGAGCAGTACTTC. It is translated as CASSLTVYEQYF.

Concerning this clone: The sample contains more than one DNA sequence encoding this CDR3. V and J are TRBV9 and TRBJ2-3; D is uncertain. There are 12 residues in the CDR3. Deletions cut 3 bases from V and 2 bases from J, with 4 bases between. Per germline, CDR1 SGDLS and CDR2 YYNGEE. In DNA, the CDR3 is TGTGCCAGCAGCGCGCACACAGATACGCAGTATTTT. Protein product: CASSAHTDTQYF.

This chain joins TRBV28 and TRBJ1-2; D gene uncertain. Germline V gene lookup returns CDR1 MDHEN and CDR2 SYDVKM. The CDR3 spans 17 residues. V was pared by 7 bases and J by 1 base, with 22 bases between. Here the CDR3 DNA reads TGTGCCAGCACTCTTTCACCCCTGGATGCTGGTAACTATGGCTACACCTTC. Its translation is CASTLSPLDAGNYGYTF.

This rearrangement joins TRBV5-4 to TRBJ2-2, with 12 positions matching TRBD2. J gave up 2 bases and V 4 bases, and 3 bases lay outside the gene matches. The CDR3 loop spans 16 amino acids. The germline V gene encodes CDR1 SGHNT and CDR2 YYREEE (reference sequence). CDR3 nucleotides: TGTGCCAGCAGCCAGGGACTAGCGGGCAACACCGGGGAGCTGTTTTTT. Its translation: CASSQGLAGNTGELFF.

The chain joins TRBV27 to TRBJ2-7, with unresolved D. Germline V lookup: CDR1 MNHEY, CDR2 SMNVEV (reference sequence). The CDR3 extends over 13 amino acids. V lost 5 bases and J lost 2, with 10 bases in between. This CDR3 reads CASSPTDTYEQYF. The DNA of the CDR3 is TGTGCCAGCAGTCCCACCGACACCTACGAGCAGTACTTC.